This T cell receptor (beta chain) was identified in a study of T cells of healthy individuals. Each CDR3 protein gets one entry after TCRdb re-called the 5' RACE reads with MiXCR. The table includes 95,000 to 100,000 distinct CDR3 sequences, 17% detected once. This clonotype was seen ten or more times. The TCR sequence derives from a human donor in good health.

The CDR3 protein is CATSRGPVMNTEAFF. In nucleotides, the CDR3 is TGTGCCACCAGCAGAGGCCCAGTTATGAACACTGAAGCTTTCTTT. J is TRBJ1-1 and V is TRBV15; D is uncertain. The germline V and J ends were trimmed by 1 base and 0 bases, with 9 bases remaining between them. Germline CDR1 LNHNV, CDR2 YYDKDF (reference sequence). The CDR3 contains 15 residues.